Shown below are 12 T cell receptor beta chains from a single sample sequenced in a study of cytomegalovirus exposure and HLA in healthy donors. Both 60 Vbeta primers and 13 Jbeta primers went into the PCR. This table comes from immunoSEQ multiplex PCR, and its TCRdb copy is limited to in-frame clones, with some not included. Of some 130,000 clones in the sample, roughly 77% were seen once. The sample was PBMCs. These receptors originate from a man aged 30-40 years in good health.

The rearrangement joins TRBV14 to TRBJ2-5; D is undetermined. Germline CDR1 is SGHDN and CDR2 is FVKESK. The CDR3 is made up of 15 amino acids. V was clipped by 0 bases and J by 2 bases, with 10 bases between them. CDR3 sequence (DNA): TGTGCCAGCAGCCAAGAGAGGCACATTCAAGAGACCCAGTACTTC. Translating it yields CASSQERHIQETQYF.

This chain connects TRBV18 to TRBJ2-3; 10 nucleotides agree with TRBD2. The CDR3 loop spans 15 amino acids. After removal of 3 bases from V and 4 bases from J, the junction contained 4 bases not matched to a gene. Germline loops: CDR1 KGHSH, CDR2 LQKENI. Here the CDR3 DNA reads TGTGCCAGCTCACCCGGTAGCGGGAGGCCAGATACGCAGTATTTT. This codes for CASSPGSGRPDTQYF. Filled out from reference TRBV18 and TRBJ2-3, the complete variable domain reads NAGVMQNPRHLVRRRGQEARLRCSPMKGHSHVYWYRQLPEEGLKFMVYLQKENIIDESGMPKERFSAEFPKEGPSILRIQQVVRGDSAAYFCASSPGSGRPDTQYFGPGTRLTVL.

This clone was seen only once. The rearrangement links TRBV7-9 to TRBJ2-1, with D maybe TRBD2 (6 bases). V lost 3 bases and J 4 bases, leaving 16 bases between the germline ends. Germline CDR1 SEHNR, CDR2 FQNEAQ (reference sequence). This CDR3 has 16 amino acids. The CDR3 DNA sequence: TGTGCCAGCAGCTTCGGGACTCTTCGGTCTTACAATGAGCAGTTCTTC. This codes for CASSFGTLRSYNEQFF.

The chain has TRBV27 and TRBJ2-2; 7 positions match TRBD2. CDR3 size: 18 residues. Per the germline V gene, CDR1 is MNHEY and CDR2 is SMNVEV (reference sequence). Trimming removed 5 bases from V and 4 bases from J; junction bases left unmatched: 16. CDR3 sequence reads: CASSTRLAVQSSTGELFF. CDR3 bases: TGTGCCAGCAGTACTCGACTAGCTGTACAATCATCCACCGGGGAGCTGTTTTTT.

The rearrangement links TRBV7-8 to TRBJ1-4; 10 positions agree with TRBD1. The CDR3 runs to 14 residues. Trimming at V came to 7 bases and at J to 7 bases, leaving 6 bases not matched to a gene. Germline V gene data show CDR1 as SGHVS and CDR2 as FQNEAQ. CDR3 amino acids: CASTFRDRGEKLFF. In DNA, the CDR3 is TGTGCCAGCACCTTCCGGGACAGGGGTGAAAAACTGTTTTTT.

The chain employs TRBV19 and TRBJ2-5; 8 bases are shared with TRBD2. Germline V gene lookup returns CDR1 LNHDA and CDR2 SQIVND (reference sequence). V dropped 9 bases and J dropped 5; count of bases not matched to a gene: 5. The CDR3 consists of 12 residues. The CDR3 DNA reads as TGTGCCAGGGCGGGGGGCAGGGAGACCCAGTACTTC. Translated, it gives CARAGGRETQYF.

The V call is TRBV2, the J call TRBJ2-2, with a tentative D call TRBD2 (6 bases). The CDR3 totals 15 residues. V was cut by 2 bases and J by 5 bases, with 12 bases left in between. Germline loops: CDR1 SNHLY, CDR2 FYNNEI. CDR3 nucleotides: TGTGCCAGCAGTGAAAGTGCCGCGGGAACCGGGGAGCTGTTTTTT. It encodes CASSESAAGTGELFF.

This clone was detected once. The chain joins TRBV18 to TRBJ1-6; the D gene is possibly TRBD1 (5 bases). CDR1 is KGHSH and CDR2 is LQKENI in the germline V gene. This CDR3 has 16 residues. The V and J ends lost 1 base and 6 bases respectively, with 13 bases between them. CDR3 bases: TGTGCCAGCTCACCACGAGTACTCGACAGTAATTCACCCCTCCACTTT. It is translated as CASSPRVLDSNSPLHF.

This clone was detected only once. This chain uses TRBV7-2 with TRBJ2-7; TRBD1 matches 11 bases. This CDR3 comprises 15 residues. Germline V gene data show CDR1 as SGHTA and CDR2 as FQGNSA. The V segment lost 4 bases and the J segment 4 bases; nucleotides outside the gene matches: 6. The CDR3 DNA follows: TGTGCCAGCAGCTCCCAGGGGACAGGGGGGTACGAGCAGTACTTC. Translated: CASSSQGTGGYEQYF.

The CDR3 region is CASSPPSSSGANVLTF. Here the CDR3 DNA reads TGTGCCAGCAGCCCCCCCTCTAGCTCTGGGGCCAACGTCCTGACTTTC. V is TRBV9 and J is TRBJ2-6; no firm D call. CDR1 SGDLS and CDR2 YYNGEE come from the germline V gene. The germline V and J ends were trimmed by 4 bases and 0 bases, with 11 bases remaining between them. The CDR3 length is 16 residues.

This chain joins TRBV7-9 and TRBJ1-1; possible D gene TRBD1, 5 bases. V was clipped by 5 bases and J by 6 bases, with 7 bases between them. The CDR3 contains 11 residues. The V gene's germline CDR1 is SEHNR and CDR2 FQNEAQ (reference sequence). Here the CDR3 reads CASSPGAEAFF. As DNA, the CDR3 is TGTGCCAGCAGCCCGGGGGCTGAAGCTTTCTTT.

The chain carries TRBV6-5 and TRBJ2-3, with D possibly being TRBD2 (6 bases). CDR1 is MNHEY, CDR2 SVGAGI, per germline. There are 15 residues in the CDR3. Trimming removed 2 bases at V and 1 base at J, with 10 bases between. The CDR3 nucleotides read TGTGCCAGCAGTTACGACCCGGGGGGCACAGATACGCAGTATTTT. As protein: CASSYDPGGTDTQYF.